This is a list of T cell receptor beta chains from one sample in a study of blood T cell repertoires in COVID-19. Clones were read by immunoSEQ multiplex PCR, and TCRdb kept only the in-frame ones, dropping some. The data contain tens of thousands of clones, 90% of them seen just once; the ten biggest clones take up under 2%. Sequencing was performed on peripheral blood. The receptors derive from an older woman with active COVID-19. Both conserved end residues are part of each CDR3. The order of the fields is V gene, D gene, J gene, clone size, CDR3 protein, CDR3 DNA. A D gene is named only where the DNA matches it firmly. Rows give clone size only sometimes, using once, few, many, or a class for an expanded clone.

V gene: TRBV19; D gene: TRBD1; J gene: TRBJ2-2; clone size: -; CDR3 protein: CASSTYLTGATNTGELFF; CDR3 DNA: TGTGCCAGTAGTACCTACCTGACAGGGGCGACGAACACCGGGGAGCTGTTTTTT
V gene: TRBV5-1; D gene: -; J gene: TRBJ1-1; clone size: -; CDR3 protein: CASSLDWGGSTEAFF; CDR3 DNA: TGCGCCAGCAGCTTGGATTGGGGAGGGTCCACTGAAGCTTTCTTT
V gene: TRBV4-1; D gene: TRBD1; J gene: TRBJ2-1; clone size: -; CDR3 protein: CASSQVKDRAGNEQFF; CDR3 DNA: TGCGCCAGCAGCCAAGTGAAGGACAGGGCGGGCAATGAGCAGTTCTTC
V gene: TRBV11-2; D gene: TRBD1; J gene: TRBJ2-1; clone size: -; CDR3 protein: CASSLGTGGTYNEQFF; CDR3 DNA: TGTGCCAGCAGCTTAGGGACAGGGGGCACTTACAATGAGCAGTTCTTC
V gene: TRBV28; D gene: -; J gene: TRBJ1-1; clone size: -; CDR3 protein: CASSIHQDTEAFF; CDR3 DNA: TGTGCCAGCAGTATACATCAGGACACTGAAGCTTTCTTT
V gene: TRBV7-2; D gene: -; J gene: TRBJ1-5; clone size: -; CDR3 protein: CASSTDGQSGPQHF; CDR3 DNA: TGTGCCAGCAGCACCGACGGACAGAGCGGGCCCCAGCATTTT
V gene: TRBV5-1; D gene: -; J gene: TRBJ1-4; clone size: -; CDR3 protein: CASRDSGNEKLFF; CDR3 DNA: TGCGCCAGCAGGGACAGTGGAAATGAAAAACTGTTTTTT
V gene: TRBV7-6; D gene: TRBD2; J gene: TRBJ2-2; clone size: once; CDR3 protein: CASSSLAGGKTGELFF; CDR3 DNA: TGTGCCAGCAGCTCGTTAGCGGGAGGAAAGACCGGGGAGCTGTTTTTT
V gene: TRBV10-3; D gene: -; J gene: TRBJ1-3; clone size: -; CDR3 protein: CAISGGSNSGNTIYF; CDR3 DNA: TGTGCCATCAGTGGCGGGAGTAACTCTGGAAACACCATATATTTT
V gene: TRBV28; D gene: -; J gene: TRBJ1-2; clone size: -; CDR3 protein: CASSSLGRVYGYTF; CDR3 DNA: TGTGCCAGCAGTTCCCTCGGCAGGGTCTATGGCTACACCTTC
V gene: TRBV3-1/TRBV3-2; D gene: -; J gene: TRBJ2-3; clone size: -; CDR3 protein: CASSQGPLSHTQYF; CDR3 DNA: TGTGCCAGCAGCCAAGGGCCCTTAAGTCATACGCAGTATTTT
V gene: TRBV28; D gene: -; J gene: TRBJ1-5; clone size: -; CDR3 protein: CASSFLQGPQPQHF; CDR3 DNA: TGTGCCAGCAGTTTCCTACAGGGCCCTCAGCCCCAGCATTTT
V gene: TRBV11-2; D gene: -; J gene: TRBJ1-5; clone size: -; CDR3 protein: CASSLEGATDQPQHF; CDR3 DNA: TGTGCCAGCAGCTTAGAGGGGGCGACCGACCAGCCCCAGCATTTT